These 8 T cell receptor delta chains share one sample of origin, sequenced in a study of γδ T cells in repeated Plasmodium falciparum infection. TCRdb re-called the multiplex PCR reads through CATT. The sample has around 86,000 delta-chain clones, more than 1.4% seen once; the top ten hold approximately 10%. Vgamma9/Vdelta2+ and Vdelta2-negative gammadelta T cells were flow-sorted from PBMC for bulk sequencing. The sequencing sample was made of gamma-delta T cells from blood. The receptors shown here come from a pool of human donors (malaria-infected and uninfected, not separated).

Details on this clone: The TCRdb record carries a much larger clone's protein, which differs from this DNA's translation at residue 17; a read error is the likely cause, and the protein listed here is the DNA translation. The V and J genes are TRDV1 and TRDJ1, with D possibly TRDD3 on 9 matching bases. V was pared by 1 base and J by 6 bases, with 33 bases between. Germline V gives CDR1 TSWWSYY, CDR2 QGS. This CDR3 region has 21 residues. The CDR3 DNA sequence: TGTGCTCTTGGGGAACCGGTGCTTCCTACTGTACTGGGGGAATCGCCGTATAAACTCATCTTT. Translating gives CALGEPVLPTVLGESPYKLIF.

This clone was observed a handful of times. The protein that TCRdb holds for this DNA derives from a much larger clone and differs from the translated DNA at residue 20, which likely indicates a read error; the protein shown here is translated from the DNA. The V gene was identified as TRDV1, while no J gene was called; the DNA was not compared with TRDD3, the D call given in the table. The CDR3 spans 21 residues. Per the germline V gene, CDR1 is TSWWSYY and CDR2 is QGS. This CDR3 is CALGDGYRQGYGFYLTDKLTF. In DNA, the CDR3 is TGTGCTCTTGGGGATGGTTATAGACAGGGATACGGTTTTTATTTGACCGATAAACTCACCTTT.

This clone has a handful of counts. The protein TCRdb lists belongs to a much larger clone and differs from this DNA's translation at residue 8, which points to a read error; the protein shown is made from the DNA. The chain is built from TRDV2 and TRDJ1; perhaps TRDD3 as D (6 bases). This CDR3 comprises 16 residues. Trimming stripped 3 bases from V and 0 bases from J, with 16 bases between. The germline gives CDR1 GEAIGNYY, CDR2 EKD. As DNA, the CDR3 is TGTGCCTGTGACGGCCTGGGGACTGGGAACACCGATAAACTCATCTTT. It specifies CACDGLGTGNTDKLIF.

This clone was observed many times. CDR3 sequence reads: CALGEVPVLSDKLIF. Written as DNA, the CDR3 is TGTGCTCTTGGGGAAGTGCCCGTACTATCCGATAAACTCATCTTT. The rearrangement uses TRDV1 and TRDJ1, with D unresolved. The germline gives CDR1 TSWWSYY, CDR2 QGS. The CDR3 covers 15 residues. V gave up 2 bases and J gave up 3 bases, with 13 bases separating them.

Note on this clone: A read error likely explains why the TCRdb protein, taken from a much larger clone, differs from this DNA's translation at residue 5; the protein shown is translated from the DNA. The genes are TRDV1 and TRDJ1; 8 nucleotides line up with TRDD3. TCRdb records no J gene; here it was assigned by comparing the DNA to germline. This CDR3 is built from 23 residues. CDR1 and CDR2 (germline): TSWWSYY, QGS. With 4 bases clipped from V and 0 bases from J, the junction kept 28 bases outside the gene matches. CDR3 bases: TGTGCTCTTGGGGGGTGGTATTTGGGGATCCCGCTACTGGGGGCCCCGTACACCGATAAACTCATCTTT. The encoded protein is CALGGWYLGIPLLGAPYTDKLIF.

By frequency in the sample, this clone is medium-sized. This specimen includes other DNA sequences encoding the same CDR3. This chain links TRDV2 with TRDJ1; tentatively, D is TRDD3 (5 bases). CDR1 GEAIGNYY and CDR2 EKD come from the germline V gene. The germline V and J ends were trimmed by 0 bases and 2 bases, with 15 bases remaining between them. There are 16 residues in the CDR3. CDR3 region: CACDTVGHRQTDKLIF. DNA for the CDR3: TGTGCCTGTGACACCGTGGGGCATCGCCAGACCGATAAACTCATCTTT.

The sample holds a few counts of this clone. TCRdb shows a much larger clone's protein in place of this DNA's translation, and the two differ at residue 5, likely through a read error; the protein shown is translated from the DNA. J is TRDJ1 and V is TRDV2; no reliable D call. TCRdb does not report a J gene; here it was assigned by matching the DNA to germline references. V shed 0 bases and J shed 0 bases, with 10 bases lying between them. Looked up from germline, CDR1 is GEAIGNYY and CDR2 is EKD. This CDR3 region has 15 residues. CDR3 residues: CACDTFCHYTDKLIF. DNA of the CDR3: TGTGCCTGTGACACCTTTTGTCACTACACCGATAAACTCATCTTT.

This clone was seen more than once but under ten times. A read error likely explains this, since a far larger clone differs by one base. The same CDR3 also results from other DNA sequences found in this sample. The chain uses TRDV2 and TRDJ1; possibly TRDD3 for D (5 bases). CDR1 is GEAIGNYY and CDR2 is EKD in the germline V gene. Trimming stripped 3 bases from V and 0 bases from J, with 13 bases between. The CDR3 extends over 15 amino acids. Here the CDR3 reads CACDQWGLYTDKLIF. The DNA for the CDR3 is TGTGCCTGTGACCAGTGGGGCCTGTACACCGATAAACTCATCTTT.